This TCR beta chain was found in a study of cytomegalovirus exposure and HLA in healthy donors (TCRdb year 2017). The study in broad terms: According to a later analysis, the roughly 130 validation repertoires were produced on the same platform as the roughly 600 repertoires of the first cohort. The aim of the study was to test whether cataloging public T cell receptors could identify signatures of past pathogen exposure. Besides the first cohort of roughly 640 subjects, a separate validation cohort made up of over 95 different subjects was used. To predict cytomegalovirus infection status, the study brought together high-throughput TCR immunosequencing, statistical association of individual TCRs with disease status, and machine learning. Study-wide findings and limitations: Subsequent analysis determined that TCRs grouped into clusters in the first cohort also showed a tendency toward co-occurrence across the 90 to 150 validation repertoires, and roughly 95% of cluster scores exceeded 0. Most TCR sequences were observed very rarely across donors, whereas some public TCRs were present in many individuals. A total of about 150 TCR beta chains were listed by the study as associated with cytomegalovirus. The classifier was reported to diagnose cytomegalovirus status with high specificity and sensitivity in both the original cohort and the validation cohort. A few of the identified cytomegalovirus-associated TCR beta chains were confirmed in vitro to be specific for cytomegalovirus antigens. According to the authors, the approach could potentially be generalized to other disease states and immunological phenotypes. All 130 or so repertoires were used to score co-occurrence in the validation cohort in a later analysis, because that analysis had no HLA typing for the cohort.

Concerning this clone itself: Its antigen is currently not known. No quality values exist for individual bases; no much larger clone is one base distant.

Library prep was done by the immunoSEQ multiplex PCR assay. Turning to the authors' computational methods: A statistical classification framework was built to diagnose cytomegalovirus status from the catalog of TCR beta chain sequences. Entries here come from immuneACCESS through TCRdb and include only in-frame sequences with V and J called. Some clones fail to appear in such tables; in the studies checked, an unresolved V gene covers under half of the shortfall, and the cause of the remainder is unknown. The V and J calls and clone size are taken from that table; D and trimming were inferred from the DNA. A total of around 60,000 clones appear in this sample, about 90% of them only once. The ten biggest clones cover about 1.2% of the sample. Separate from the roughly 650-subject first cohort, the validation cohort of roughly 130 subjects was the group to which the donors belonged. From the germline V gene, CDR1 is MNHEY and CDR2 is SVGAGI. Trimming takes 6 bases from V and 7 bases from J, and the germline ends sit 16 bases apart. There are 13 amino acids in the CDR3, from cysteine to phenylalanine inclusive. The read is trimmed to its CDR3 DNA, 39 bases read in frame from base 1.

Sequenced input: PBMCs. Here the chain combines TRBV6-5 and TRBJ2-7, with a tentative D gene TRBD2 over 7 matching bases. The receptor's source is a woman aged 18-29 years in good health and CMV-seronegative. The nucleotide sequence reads TGTGCCAGCAGGGGGGGGCCGGGATGGGAGCAGTACTTC. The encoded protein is CASRGGPGWEQYF.